The 10 T cell receptor beta chains below all came from one sample that was sequenced in a study of vaccination and CD4 T cells after COVID-19. No antigens are known for them. The study sequenced cultured CD4+ T cell DNA using the Oncomine TCR Beta short-read assay. TCRdb re-derived calls from the PCR reads in MiXCR, one entry per CDR3 protein. The table records some 13,000 distinct CDR3 sequences, 55% to 65% of them present only once. Treatment in this sample: roughly nine-day PBMC culture with coronavirus spike peptide pools or control peptides (ViraFEST assay). Sequencing input: CD4+ T cells from blood, cultured in vitro. Receptors originate from a human donor who had recovered from COVID-19.

The V call is TRBV19, the J call TRBJ1-6, with D perhaps matching TRBD1 (5 bases). Germline V lookup: CDR1 LNHDA, CDR2 SQIVND (reference sequence). Trimming stripped 3 bases from V and 7 bases from J, with 19 bases between. The CDR3 runs 17 residues. The CDR3 nucleotides read TGTGCCAGTAGTATCGGGGGGTCCGGGCATCAGAATTCACCCCTCCACTTT. It specifies CASSIGGSGHQNSPLHF.

The chain recombines TRBV10-3 with TRBJ1-3; weak D call: TRBD1 (5 bases). CDR3 length: 15 amino acids. Deletions cut 4 bases from V and 7 bases from J, with 17 bases between. CDR1 is ENHRY, CDR2 SYGVKD, per germline. The CDR3 DNA reads TGTGCCATCAGTGCGGGGACCGCGGAAGGGAACACCATATATTTT. This gives the protein CAISAGTAEGNTIYF.

The rearrangement joins TRBV20-1 to TRBJ2-3, with D perhaps matching TRBD1 (6 bases). Germline-derived CDR1 and CDR2 are DFQATT and SNEGSKA (reference sequence). There are 13 residues in the CDR3. Trimming left V 0 bases short and J 10 bases short, with 14 bases between. CDR3 loop: CSARDRGVTPQYF. For the CDR3, the DNA is TGCAGTGCTAGAGACAGGGGAGTAACACCGCAGTATTTT.

The rearrangement joins TRBV27 to TRBJ2-3; 10 positions agree with TRBD2. The CDR3 has 16 residues. V shed 6 bases and J 8 bases; nucleotides not matched to a gene: 14. CDR1 is MNHEY and CDR2 is SMNVEV in the germline V gene (reference sequence). CDR3 in amino acids: CASRPQAGGFRGTQYF. The CDR3 DNA follows: TGTGCCAGCAGACCCCAAGCGGGAGGGTTCCGGGGTACGCAGTATTTT.

This rearrangement joins TRBV6-5 to TRBJ1-1, with D possibly TRBD1 on 5 matching bases. The CDR3 loop spans 15 amino acids. In germline, CDR1 is MNHEY, CDR2 SVGAGI. Trimming removed 4 bases at V and 0 bases at J, with 12 bases between. CDR3 residues: CASSSINRMNTEAFF. The CDR3 nucleotides read TGTGCCAGCAGTTCGATAAACAGGATGAACACTGAAGCTTTCTTT.

The rearrangement links TRBV30 to TRBJ1-1; tentative D call: TRBD1 (5 bases). Per germline, CDR1 GTSNPN and CDR2 SVGIG (reference sequence). This CDR3 is 13 amino acids long. Trimming removed 1 base at V and 5 bases at J, with 11 bases between. CDR3 DNA sequence: TGTGCCTGGAGTGGAGGGGAGACGACTGAAGCTTTCTTT. It yields the protein CAWSGGETTEAFF.

This clonotype appeared a few times. The chain links TRBV27 to TRBJ2-2, with 7 bases aligning to TRBD1. CDR3 length: 13 amino acids. V gave up 6 bases and J gave up 6 bases; unmatched junction bases: 4. Germline V lookup: CDR1 MNHEY, CDR2 SMNVEV (reference sequence). The CDR3: CASRAGGSGELFF. The CDR3 DNA reads as TGTGCCAGCAGGGCAGGGGGTTCCGGGGAGCTGTTTTTT.

This rearrangement joins TRBV20-1 to TRBJ2-7; tentatively, D is TRBD1 (6 bases). Trimming cost V 6 bases and J 2 bases, with 20 bases left between them. This CDR3 is 15 amino acids long. Germline CDR1 and CDR2: DFQATT and SNEGSKA (reference sequence). The CDR3 DNA is TGCAGTGCCGAGGGGAGTACAGGGAGTACCTACGAGCAGTACTTC. It translates to CSAEGSTGSTYEQYF.

The chain uses TRBV6-2 or TRBV6-3 and TRBJ2-1; no reliable D call. CDR3 length: 13 residues. Germline V gene lookup returns CDR1 MNHEY and CDR2 SVGEGT. Trimming left V 3 bases short and J 5 bases short, with 8 bases between. The CDR3 DNA sequence: TGTGCCAGCAGTTATAAACAGCACAATGAGCAGTTCTTC. It translates to CASSYKQHNEQFF.

This clonotype came up a few times. The chain is built from TRBV20-1 and TRBJ2-7; 9 bases line up with TRBD1. J was trimmed by 4 bases and V by 1 base; bases with no gene match: 5. The germline V gene has CDR1 DFQATT and CDR2 SNEGSKA (reference sequence). The CDR3 sequence is 14 residues long. This CDR3 reads CSARVQGARYEQYF. CDR3 in DNA: TGCAGTGCTAGAGTACAGGGGGCCAGATACGAGCAGTACTTC.